These 10 T cell receptor beta chains were all obtained from the same sample, sequenced in a study of T cells expressing NK-cell markers. Each CDR3 protein gets one entry in TCRdb, which reprocessed the 5' RACE reads and gives no DNA. The ten top clones account for approximately 3.6%, within a sample of 550,000 or so distinct CDR3 sequences. The sample taken for sequencing was blood T cells: a sorted CD56 or NKG2C T cell subset, CD4+ or CD8+ T cells, or bulk PBMC T cells (not recorded which). Every receptor here comes from a man between 18 and 29 years old in good health.

The chain combines TRBV7-9 with TRBJ2-6; the TCRdb D gene call, TRBD2, has no DNA to confirm it. The CDR3 runs to 17 residues. Germline V gives CDR1 SEHNR, CDR2 FQNEAQ (reference sequence). CDR3 amino acids: CASSQQTGLEGANVLTF.

The chain combines TRBV5-6 with TRBJ2-1; the D call of TRBD1 rests on TCRdb alone, since no DNA is present to check it. The CDR3 covers 15 residues. Germline V gene lookup returns CDR1 SGHDT and CDR2 YYEEEE. The CDR3: CASSLGQGGHNEQFF.

The chain carries TRBV24-1 and TRBJ2-2; the D call from TCRdb, TRBD1, cannot be confirmed without DNA. CDR1 and CDR2 from the germline V gene are KGHDR and SFDVKD. The CDR3 is 15 residues long. The CDR3 sequence is CATSTWTEKTGELFF.

CDR3 in amino acids: CASSLFAGQRPEKLFF. The rearrangement links TRBV12-3 or TRBV12-4 to TRBJ1-4. CDR3 size: 16 residues.

The V call is TRBV5-6, the J call TRBJ1-4. This CDR3 spans 16 amino acids. CDR1 is SGHDT and CDR2 is YYEEEE in the germline V gene. CDR3 protein: CASSYGRIATNEKLFF.

V and J are TRBV12-3 or TRBV12-4 and TRBJ2-5; TCRdb proposes TRBD1, but this gene call is untestable without DNA. The CDR3 is made up of 15 amino acids. The CDR3 spells CASSLRGSGHETQYF.

This chain connects TRBV4-1 to TRBJ2-5; there is no DNA to check the TCRdb D call of TRBD1. Germline V gene lookup returns CDR1 MGHRA and CDR2 YSYEKL. The CDR3 contains 16 residues. The CDR3: CASSQSGDRGWETQYF.

The chain combines TRBV4-1 with TRBJ1-6; as DNA is missing, the TRBD1 call by TCRdb cannot be tested. The CDR3 contains 15 residues. CDR1 and CDR2 (germline): MGHRA, YSYEKL. Here the CDR3 reads CASSQGTGRNSPLHF.

The chain uses TRBV4-1 and TRBJ1-2; TCRdb indicates TRBD1, and absent DNA this call remains unverified. CDR1 is MGHRA, CDR2 YSYEKL, per germline. The CDR3 sequence is 13 residues long. The CDR3 spells CASRGTGDYGYTF.

The genes are TRBV12-3 or TRBV12-4 and TRBJ2-2; TCRdb selects TRBD2, and the lack of DNA leaves this call unchecked. This CDR3 contains 15 residues. CDR3 residues: CASSPSDYNTGELFF.